The source of this T cell receptor (beta chain) is a study of PD-L1 blockade in urothelial cancer. The overall study: Twenty-five out of 29 patients were men whose urothelial cancer was bladder-origin.

The V and J ends lost 5 bases and 5 bases, in that order; junction bases with no gene match: 9. CDR3 length: 17 residues. Germline V gives CDR1 SGHAT, CDR2 FQNNGV. Time point meaning: pretreatment peripheral blood. Patients had urothelial carcinoma that was locally advanced or metastatic. This table comes from immunoSEQ multiplex PCR, and its TCRdb copy is limited to in-frame clones, with some not included. The sample consists of approximately 88,000 clones, around 84% of them appearing once. This sequence joins TRBV11-2 and TRBJ2-6; 10 positions agree with TRBD1. The sequencing here drew on PBMCs, taken around atezolizumab (anti-PD-L1) treatment. The origin of this receptor is a man in his 60s with urothelial cancer. The CDR3 DNA is TGTGCCAGCAGCGGACGGGACAGGGGTTACCGGGCCAACGTCCTGACTTTC. Protein product: CASSGRDRGYRANVLTF.